This T cell receptor (beta chain) emerged from a study of T cell responses to AZD1222 COVID-19 vaccine. The study, taken as a whole, reports: Along spike, vaccine-associated CD4 TCRs were found throughout, with dominance at 160-218 and 743-854. Compared with day 0, the breadth and depth of the Spike-specific TCR repertoire rose significantly after two doses of AZD1222. Sampling captured repertoires only after the peak T cell response. Among spike-specific TCRs, nearly half reportedly target unmutated variant regions.

V gave up 7 bases and J gave up 2 bases, with 15 bases separating them. Germline assignment: CDR1 SNHLY and CDR2 FYNNEI. This CDR3 is built from 16 residues. This table comes from immunoSEQ multiplex PCR, and its TCRdb copy is limited to in-frame clones, with some not included. The top ten hold 6.3% of the sample, which has about 64,000 clones, 90% to 95% seen once. In regard to this clone: Antigen unknown.

The sample consisted of peripheral blood, taken 28 days after the second dose of the MenACWY control vaccine. The TCR comes from an adult who received the MenACWY meningococcal vaccine as a control. This chain uses TRBV2 with TRBJ2-6; D may be TRBD2 (6 bases). CDR3 loop: CASTWLGGAGANVLTF. CDR3 bases: TGTGCCAGCACCTGGTTGGGGGGTGCTGGGGCCAACGTCCTGACTTTC.